This TCR beta chain emerged from a study of T cell responses to AZD1222 COVID-19 vaccine. The method was immunoSEQ multiplex PCR; TCRdb's version includes in-frame clones alone and lacks a portion of them. The sample lists some 97,000 clones, over 75% occurring once. Study-level results: Baseline serology detected seropositivity in only six AZD1222 recipients. Vaccination with two AZD1222 doses was followed by a rise in Spike-specific TCR breadth and depth. Donors were mostly white British, more females; clonal diversity possibly underestimated. Vaccine-related CD4 TCRs covered spike, predominating at 160-218 and 743-854.

In germline, CDR1 is MDHEN, CDR2 SYDVKM. The V end was cut by 3 bases, the J end by 10 bases, with 10 bases between. The length of the CDR3 is 11 residues. Turning to this clone: Its antigen is still unknown.

The material sequenced was peripheral blood, taken on day 0 of MenACWY control vaccination. The J gene is TRBJ2-7, the V gene TRBV28; D ambiguous. This receptor was identified in an adult in good health. This CDR3 is CASSFVGGQYF. CDR3 bases: TGTGCCAGCAGTTTTGTTGGTGGTCAGTACTTC.